This passage covers 32 T cell receptor beta chains from one sample sequenced in a study of blood T cell repertoires in COVID-19. Repertoires were generated with immunoSEQ multiplex PCR, while TCRdb's copy carries only in-frame clones and drops some. Among about 270,000 clones listed, 88% were seen once. Sequencing was done on a sample of peripheral blood. The source is a man aged 55-75 years who had recovered from COVID-19.

The CDR3 region is CASSLRLADSGTQYF. The CDR3 nucleotides are TGTGCCAGCAGCTTGCGTCTAGCGGATTCGGGGACCCAGTACTTC. The chain carries TRBV5-4 and TRBJ2-5, with 7 bases matching TRBD2. The germline V gene encodes CDR1 SGHNT and CDR2 YYREEE (reference sequence). The V and J ends lost 1 base and 7 bases, in that order; junction bases with no gene match: 10. The CDR3 runs 15 residues.

This chain joins TRBV18 and TRBJ1-1, with 8 bases identical to TRBD1. Trimming at V came to 4 bases and at J to 10 bases, leaving 2 bases not matched to a gene. CDR3 size: 11 residues. CDR1 and CDR2 from the germline V gene are KGHSH and LQKENI. CDR3 coding DNA: TGTGCCAGCTCACTCAGGGGGCGAGCTTTCTTT. Translation gives CASSLRGRAFF.

As to this clone: A junction boundary mismatches the germline segment, possibly from a read error. V and J are TRBV6-5 and TRBJ2-7, with D possibly matching TRBD2 (7 bases). This CDR3 is 12 amino acids long. Germline loops: CDR1 MNHEY, CDR2 SVGAGI. CDR3 sequence reads: CASRGPGGRGVF. DNA of the CDR3: TGTGCCAGCAGGGGCCCCGGGGGGCGCGGTGTCTTC.

This rearrangement joins TRBV9 to TRBJ1-1, with no clear D. There are 14 residues in the CDR3. Trimming pared 3 bases from V and 0 bases from J, leaving 9 bases between. Germline CDR1 and CDR2: SGDLS and YYNGEE. The CDR3 nucleotides are TGTGCCAGCAGCGCGACAAGTTTGAACACTGAAGCTTTCTTT. This sequence encodes CASSATSLNTEAFF.

The rearrangement links TRBV29-1 to TRBJ1-1; D not resolved. CDR3 length: 11 residues. V lost 5 bases, J lost 1 base, and 5 bases lay in between. Germline V lookup: CDR1 SQVTM, CDR2 ANQGSEA. The CDR3 DNA reads as TGCAGCGTTCGGGGGAACACTGAAGCTTTCTTT. Encoded protein: CSVRGNTEAFF. The full variable domain, rest sourced from reference TRBV29-1 and TRBJ1-1, is SAVISQKPSRDICQRGTSLTIQCQVDSQVTMMFWYRQQPGQSLTLIATANQGSEATYESGFVIDKFPISRPNLTFSTLTVSNMSPEDSSIYLCSVRGNTEAFFGQGTRLTVV.

V is TRBV11-1 and J is TRBJ2-5, with 12 bases lining up with TRBD2. The CDR3 loop spans 15 amino acids. V dropped 0 bases and J dropped 4; count of bases not matched to a gene: 0. CDR1 is SGHAT and CDR2 is FQDESV in the germline V gene (reference sequence). The CDR3 nucleotides read TGTGCCAGCAGCTTAGCACTAGCGGGGGGAGAGACCCAGTACTTC. It is translated as CASSLALAGGETQYF.

CDR3 protein: CASSLEGNNSPLHF. The CDR3 DNA sequence: TGCGCCAGCAGCTTGGAGGGGAATAATTCACCCCTCCACTTT. The rearrangement links TRBV5-1 to TRBJ1-6, with a weak D call TRBD1 (5 bases). Trimming took 0 bases from V and 5 from J, leaving 6 bases between them. The length of the CDR3 is 14 residues. From germline, CDR1 is SGHRS and CDR2 YFSETQ. The whole variable domain, remainder taken from reference TRBV5-1 and TRBJ1-6, is KAGVTQTPRYLIKTRGQQVTLSCSPISGHRSVSWYQQTPGQGLQFLFEYFSETQRNKGNFPGRFSGRQFSNSRSEMNVSTLELGDSALYLCASSLEGNNSPLHFGNGTRLTVT.

The V and J genes are TRBV5-4 and TRBJ1-3, with TRBD1 matching over 11 bases. The V segment lost 4 bases and the J segment 0 bases; nucleotides outside the gene matches: 3. The germline gives CDR1 SGHNT, CDR2 YYREEE (reference sequence). This CDR3 has 16 residues. CDR3 residues: CASSPGQGGSGNTIYF. The CDR3 nucleotides read TGTGCCAGCAGCCCGGGACAGGGGGGCTCTGGAAACACCATATATTTT. The variable domain in full, with the rest retrieved from reference TRBV5-4 and TRBJ1-3, is ETGVTQSPTHLIKTRGQQVTLRCSSQSGHNTVSWYQQALGQGPQFIFQYYREEENGRGNFPPRFSGLQFPNYSSELNVNALELDDSALYLCASSPGQGGSGNTIYFGEGSWLTVV.

This chain joins TRBV5-6 and TRBJ2-2; 8 bases are shared with TRBD2. This CDR3 region has 16 residues. With V trimmed by 0 bases and J by 2 bases, 3 bases remained unmatched. Germline-derived CDR1 and CDR2 are SGHDT and YYEEEE. The CDR3 DNA reads as TGTGCCAGCAGCTTGGGTAGCGGGGTTAACACCGGGGAGCTGTTTTTT. Translation: CASSLGSGVNTGELFF. Full variable domain (remainder filled in from reference TRBV5-6 and TRBJ2-2): DAGVTQSPTHLIKTRGQQVTLRCSPKSGHDTVSWYQQALGQGPQFIFQYYEEEERQRGNFPDRFSGHQFPNYSSELNVNALLLGDSALYLCASSLGSGVNTGELFFGEGSRLTVL.

The chain has TRBV4-2 and TRBJ2-2; TRBD1 aligns across 7 bases. Germline lookup yields CDR1 LGHNA and CDR2 YNFKEQ. V dropped 4 bases and J dropped 0; count of bases not matched to a gene: 11. The CDR3 runs 18 residues. The CDR3 sequence: CASSLNIHGTANTGELFF. CDR3 nucleotide sequence: TGTGCCAGCAGCCTCAATATACACGGGACAGCGAACACCGGGGAGCTGTTTTTT.

V and J are TRBV19 and TRBJ2-5; 7 bases fit TRBD1. V lost 5 bases, J lost 7 bases, and 7 bases stayed unmatched. Germline-derived CDR1 and CDR2 are LNHDA and SQIVND (reference sequence). This CDR3 region has 13 residues. The CDR3 loop reads CASSLRGRGTQYF. DNA for the CDR3: TGTGCCAGTAGTCTGAGGGGGCGCGGGACCCAGTACTTC.

This chain joins TRBV7-8 and TRBJ2-3; 7 positions agree with TRBD2. Looked up from germline, CDR1 is SGHVS and CDR2 is FQNEAQ. Trimming removed 6 bases from V and 0 bases from J; junction bases left unmatched: 3. The CDR3 runs 14 residues. CDR3 sequence (DNA): TGTGCCAGCAGAGCGGGACCCAGCACAGATACGCAGTATTTT. This codes for CASRAGPSTDTQYF.

This clone has a handful of counts. The V gene is TRBV5-4, the J gene TRBJ2-7; 8 bases align to TRBD1. This CDR3 is 14 amino acids long. V trimming: 5 bases; J trimming: 0 bases; junction bases outside the gene matches: 4. In germline, CDR1 is SGHNT, CDR2 YYREEE (reference sequence). Written as DNA, the CDR3 is TGTGCCAGCAGGCGTACAGGGGGCTCCTACGAGCAGTACTTC. It translates to CASRRTGGSYEQYF. The variable domain in full, completed from reference TRBV5-4 and TRBJ2-7, reads ETGVTQSPTHLIKTRGQQVTLRCSSQSGHNTVSWYQQALGQGPQFIFQYYREEENGRGNFPPRFSGLQFPNYSSELNVNALELDDSALYLCASRRTGGSYEQYFGPGTRLTVT.

The chain joins TRBV7-8 to TRBJ1-2, with D uncertain. The CDR3 is made up of 14 amino acids. Germline V CDR1 and CDR2: SGHVS, FQNEAQ. Trimming removed 1 base at V and 4 bases at J, with 10 bases between. CDR3 coding DNA: TGTGCCAGCAGCTTAGAAAGCACGTCCTATGGCTACACCTTC. Translated: CASSLESTSYGYTF.

This chain links TRBV5-4 with TRBJ2-7; D unclear. Germline loops: CDR1 SGHNT, CDR2 YYREEE (reference sequence). CDR3 length equals 13 residues. Between the trimmed V and J ends, which lost 4 bases and 5 bases, there was a span of 13 bases. The CDR3, as DNA: TGTGCCAGCAGCCTCTCCGGGTGGAACGAGCAGTACTTC. This sequence encodes CASSLSGWNEQYF.

The J gene is TRBJ2-2, the V gene TRBV14; 8 positions match TRBD1. CDR3 length: 15 residues. The V gene's germline CDR1 is SGHDN and CDR2 FVKESK. V was clipped by 6 bases and J by 4 bases; unmatched bases: 7. The CDR3 DNA reads TGTGCCAGCAGGCTCGGACAGGGAGGCACCGGGGAGCTGTTTTTT. This sequence encodes CASRLGQGGTGELFF.

V is TRBV6-2 or TRBV6-3 and J is TRBJ2-3, with 7 bases identical to TRBD1. The germline V gene has CDR1 MNHEY and CDR2 SVGEGT. Trimming took 2 bases from V and 2 from J; bases not matched to a gene: 10. This CDR3 has 17 amino acids. The chain's CDR3 is CASSYPPTGLFTDTQYF. CDR3 nucleotides: TGTGCCAGCAGTTACCCCCCGACAGGGCTCTTCACAGATACGCAGTATTTT.

The rearrangement uses TRBV7-2 and TRBJ2-7; TRBD2 matches 13 bases. Germline V gene sequence: CDR1 SGHTA, CDR2 FQGNSA. The V segment lost 2 bases and the J segment 4 bases; nucleotides outside the gene matches: 5. The CDR3 loop spans 16 amino acids. The CDR3 DNA follows: TGTGCCAGCAGCTTATGGGGACTAGCGGGGATGTACGAGCAGTACTTC. This sequence encodes CASSLWGLAGMYEQYF.

V and J are TRBV5-1 and TRBJ2-3, with TRBD2 identical over 15 bases. The CDR3 spans 18 residues. Germline trimming cut 4 bases from V and 0 bases from J; bases unmatched to any gene: 6. Germline assignment: CDR1 SGHRS and CDR2 YFSETQ. Here the CDR3 reads CASSLGTSGGTSTDTQYF. CDR3 in DNA: TGCGCCAGCAGCCTAGGGACTAGCGGGGGGACTAGCACAGATACGCAGTATTTT.

The chain links TRBV12-3 or TRBV12-4 to TRBJ2-1; D is perhaps TRBD1 (5 bases). This CDR3 has 13 residues. The V end was cut by 5 bases, the J end by 5 bases, with 10 bases between. This CDR3 reads CASSHRYNNEQFF. CDR3 nucleotides: TGTGCCAGCAGTCACAGGTACAACAATGAGCAGTTCTTC.

The V call is TRBV6-6, the J call TRBJ2-5, with 9 positions matching TRBD1. Trimming removed 5 bases from V and 2 bases from J; junction bases left unmatched: 6. Germline V CDR1 and CDR2: MNHNY, SVGAGI (reference sequence). The CDR3 loop spans 15 amino acids. CDR3 in amino acids: CASSGDRVIQETQYF. For the CDR3, the DNA is TGTGCCAGCAGTGGGGACAGGGTAATTCAAGAGACCCAGTACTTC.

The chain links TRBV4-2 to TRBJ2-7; the D gene is possibly TRBD1 (5 bases). Germline CDR1 LGHNA, CDR2 YNFKEQ. Trimming took off 0 bases at V and 7 bases at J, with 13 bases between the two ends. The CDR3 has 14 residues. The CDR3 spells CASSQDHNRQEQYF. In DNA, the CDR3 is TGTGCCAGCAGCCAAGATCACAACAGGCAAGAGCAGTACTTC.

The chain uses TRBV29-1 and TRBJ2-5; 10 positions agree with TRBD2. The germline gives CDR1 SQVTM, CDR2 ANQGSEA. CDR3 length: 16 amino acids. J gave up 4 bases and V 2 bases, and 10 bases lay outside the gene matches. The CDR3 DNA reads TGCAGCGTTGAAACCCTCCAGCGGGGGGGCCTAGAGACCCAGTACTTC. Translating it yields CSVETLQRGGLETQYF.

This rearrangement joins TRBV11-2 to TRBJ1-2; D not resolved. Germline CDR1 reads SGHAT; CDR2 reads FQNNGV. This CDR3 region has 15 residues. Trimming pared 3 bases from V and 5 bases from J, leaving 16 bases between. The CDR3 nucleotides are TGTGCCAGCAGCTTTCAAGGCCAGGAAAAATATGGCTACACCTTC. Its translation: CASSFQGQEKYGYTF.

This clone has only a few counts. The chain has TRBV27 and TRBJ2-7; maybe TRBD2 (5 bases). Trimming cost V 6 bases and J 9 bases, with 21 bases left between them. This CDR3 contains 14 residues. Germline CDR1 reads MNHEY; CDR2 reads SMNVEV (reference sequence). In DNA form, the CDR3 reads TGTGCCAGCAGCCCCGCCCGTACCCTCCGGGGGCAGTACTTC. This encodes CASSPARTLRGQYF.

V is TRBV12-5 and J is TRBJ2-2, with 8 bases identical to TRBD1. The CDR3 contains 17 residues. CDR1 and CDR2 from the germline V gene are LGHNT and FRNRAP. V lost 6 bases to trimming and J lost 0 bases; unmatched junction nucleotides: 9. The CDR3 reads CASGSGQEITNTGELFF. CDR3 sequence (DNA): TGTGCTAGTGGCTCGGGACAGGAAATAACGAACACCGGGGAGCTGTTTTTT.

The chain couples TRBV7-8 to TRBJ1-2, with 11 nucleotides matching TRBD1. Germline values: CDR1 SGHVS, CDR2 FQNEAQ. V shed 6 bases and J 5 bases; nucleotides not matched to a gene: 5. The CDR3 has 14 amino acids. The CDR3 spells CASSGTGGGYGYTF. CDR3 DNA: TGTGCCAGCAGTGGGACAGGGGGTGGGTATGGCTACACCTTC.

The rearrangement joins TRBV7-6 to TRBJ1-2, with 7 nucleotides matching TRBD1. Trimming removed 5 bases from V and 7 bases from J; junction bases left unmatched: 10. CDR1 SGHVS and CDR2 FNYEAQ come from the germline V gene. This CDR3 has 14 amino acids. The CDR3 spells CASSPRQGVGGYTF. In DNA, the CDR3 is TGTGCCAGCAGCCCCAGACAGGGCGTAGGTGGCTACACCTTC.

The sample holds one count of this clone. V gene TRBV5-1 combines with J gene TRBJ2-3; possible D gene TRBD1, 5 bases. Trimming took 3 bases from V and 3 from J, leaving 20 bases between them. The CDR3 consists of 17 residues. Germline V gene data show CDR1 as SGHRS and CDR2 as YFSETQ. The CDR3 coding sequence is TGCGCCAGCAGCTACCCCCAAGGGCAGGGTTGGACAGATACGCAGTATTTT. Translating gives CASSYPQGQGWTDTQYF.

The V call is TRBV29-1, the J call TRBJ2-2; D is unclear. The CDR3 length is 11 residues. CDR1 SQVTM and CDR2 ANQGSEA come from the germline V gene. Between the trimmed V and J ends, which lost 4 bases and 6 bases, there was a span of 6 bases. The CDR3 sequence is CSVAFPGELFF. The CDR3 nucleotides are TGCAGCGTTGCTTTCCCCGGGGAGCTGTTTTTT.

This rearrangement joins TRBV4-2 to TRBJ1-4, with 12 nucleotides matching TRBD1. The germline gives CDR1 LGHNA, CDR2 YNFKEQ. The CDR3 length is 16 residues. After removal of 4 bases from V and 8 bases from J, the junction contained 8 bases not matched to a gene. CDR3 bases: TGTGCCAGCAGCCGGCCGGGACAGGGGGCACGGGAAAAACTGTTTTTT. This translates into CASSRPGQGAREKLFF.

V gene TRBV5-1 combines with J gene TRBJ2-5, with 12 bases that match TRBD1. J was trimmed by 5 bases and V by 4 bases; bases with no gene match: 9. CDR3 length: 16 residues. Germline V gives CDR1 SGHRS, CDR2 YFSETQ. CDR3 loop: CASSPSGTGGVETQYF. As DNA, the CDR3 is TGCGCCAGCAGCCCCTCCGGGACAGGGGGCGTTGAGACCCAGTACTTC. The entire variable domain, with the rest obtained from reference TRBV5-1 and TRBJ2-5, is as follows: KAGVTQTPRYLIKTRGQQVTLSCSPISGHRSVSWYQQTPGQGLQFLFEYFSETQRNKGNFPGRFSGRQFSNSRSEMNVSTLELGDSALYLCASSPSGTGGVETQYFGPGTRLLVL.